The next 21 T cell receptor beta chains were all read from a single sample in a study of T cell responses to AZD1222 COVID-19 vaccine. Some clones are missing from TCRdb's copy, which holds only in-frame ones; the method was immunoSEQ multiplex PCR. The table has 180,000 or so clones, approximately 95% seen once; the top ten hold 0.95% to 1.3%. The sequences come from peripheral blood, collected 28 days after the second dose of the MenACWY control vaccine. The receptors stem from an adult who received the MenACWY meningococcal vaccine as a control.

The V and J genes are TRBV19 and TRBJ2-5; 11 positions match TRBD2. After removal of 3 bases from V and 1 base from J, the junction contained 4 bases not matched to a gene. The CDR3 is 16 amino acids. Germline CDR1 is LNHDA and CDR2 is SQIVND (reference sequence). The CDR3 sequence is CASSMASGGFQETQYF. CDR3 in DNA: TGTGCCAGTAGTATGGCTAGCGGGGGGTTCCAAGAGACCCAGTACTTC.

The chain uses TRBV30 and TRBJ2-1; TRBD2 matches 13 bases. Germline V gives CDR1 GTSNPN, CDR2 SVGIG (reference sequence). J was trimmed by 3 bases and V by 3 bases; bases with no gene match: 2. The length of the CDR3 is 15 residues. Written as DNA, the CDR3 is TGTGCCTGGAGACTAGCGGGGGGGCTCTACAATGAGCAGTTCTTC. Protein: CAWRLAGGLYNEQFF.

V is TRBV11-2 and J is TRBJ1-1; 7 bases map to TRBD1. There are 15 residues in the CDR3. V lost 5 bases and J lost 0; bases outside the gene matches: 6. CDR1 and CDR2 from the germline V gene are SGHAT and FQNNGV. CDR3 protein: CASSPRQGLNTEAFF. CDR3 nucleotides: TGTGCCAGCAGCCCGCGACAGGGACTGAACACTGAAGCTTTCTTT.

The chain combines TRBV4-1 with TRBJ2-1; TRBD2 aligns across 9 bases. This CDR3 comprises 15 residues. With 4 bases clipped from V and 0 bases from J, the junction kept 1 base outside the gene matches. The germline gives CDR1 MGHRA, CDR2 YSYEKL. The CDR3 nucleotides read TGCGCCAGCAGCCGCGGGGGGGTCTCCTACAATGAGCAGTTCTTC. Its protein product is CASSRGGVSYNEQFF.

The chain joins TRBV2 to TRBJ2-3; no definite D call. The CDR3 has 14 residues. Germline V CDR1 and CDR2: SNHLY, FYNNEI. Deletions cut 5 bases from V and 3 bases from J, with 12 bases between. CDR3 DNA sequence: TGTGCCAGCAGTCCCCCTCGAAATACAGATACGCAGTATTTT. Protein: CASSPPRNTDTQYF. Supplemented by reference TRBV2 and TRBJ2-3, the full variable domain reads EPEVTQTPSHQVTQMGQEVILRCVPISNHLYFYWYRQILGQKVEFLVSFYNNEISEKSEIFDDQFSVERPDGSNFTLKIRSTKLEDSAMYFCASSPPRNTDTQYFGPGTRLTVL.

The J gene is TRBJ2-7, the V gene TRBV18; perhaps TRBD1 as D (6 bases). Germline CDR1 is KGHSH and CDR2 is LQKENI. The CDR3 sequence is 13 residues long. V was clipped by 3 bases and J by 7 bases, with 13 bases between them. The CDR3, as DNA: TGTGCCAGCTCACCTAATACAGGGAGAGAGCAGTACTTC. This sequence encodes CASSPNTGREQYF.

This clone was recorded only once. CDR3 amino acids: CASSLGPSGVQETQYF. The CDR3 DNA sequence: TGTGCCAGCAGCTTAGGGCCTAGCGGAGTACAAGAGACCCAGTACTTC. The chain has TRBV7-2 and TRBJ2-5; 7 bases line up with TRBD2. Trimming removed 1 base from V and 2 bases from J; junction bases left unmatched: 7. The CDR3 is 16 residues long. CDR1 and CDR2 (germline): SGHTA, FQGNSA.

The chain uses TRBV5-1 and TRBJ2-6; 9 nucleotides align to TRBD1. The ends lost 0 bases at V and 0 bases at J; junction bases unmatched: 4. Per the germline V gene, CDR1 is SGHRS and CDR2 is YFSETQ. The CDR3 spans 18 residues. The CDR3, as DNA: TGCGCCAGCAGCTTGGTGGGACAGGGATCCTCTGGGGCCAACGTCCTGACTTTC. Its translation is CASSLVGQGSSGANVLTF.

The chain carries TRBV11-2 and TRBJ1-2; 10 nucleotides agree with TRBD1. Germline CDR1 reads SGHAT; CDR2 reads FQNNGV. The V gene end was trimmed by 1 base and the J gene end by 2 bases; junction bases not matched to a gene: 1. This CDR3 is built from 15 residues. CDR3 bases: TGTGCCAGCAGCTTAGGACAGGGGGCGAACTATGGCTACACCTTC. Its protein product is CASSLGQGANYGYTF.

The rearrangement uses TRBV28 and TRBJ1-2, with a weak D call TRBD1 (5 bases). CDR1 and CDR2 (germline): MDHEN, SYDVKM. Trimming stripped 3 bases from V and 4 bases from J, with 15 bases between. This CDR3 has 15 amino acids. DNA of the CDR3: TGTGCCAGCAGTTTCCCTCTCCAGGGAGGCTATGGCTACACCTTC. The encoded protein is CASSFPLQGGYGYTF.

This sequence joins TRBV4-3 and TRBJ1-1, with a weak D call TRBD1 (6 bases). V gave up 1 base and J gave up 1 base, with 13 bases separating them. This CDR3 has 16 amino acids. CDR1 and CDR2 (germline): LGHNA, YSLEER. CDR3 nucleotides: TGCGCCAGCAGCCAAGTGGCAGGGGCGGGGAACACTGAAGCTTTCTTT. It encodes CASSQVAGAGNTEAFF.

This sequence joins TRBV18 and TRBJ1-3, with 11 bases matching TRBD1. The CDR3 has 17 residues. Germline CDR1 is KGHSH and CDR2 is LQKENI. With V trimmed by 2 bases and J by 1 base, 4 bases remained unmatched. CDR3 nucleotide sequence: TGTGCCAGCTCACCAGGACAGGGGGCATTATCTGGAAACACCATATATTTT. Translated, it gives CASSPGQGALSGNTIYF.

Written as DNA, the CDR3 is TGCGCCAGCAGCTTGGGGACAGGGGACTCTGGAAACACCATATATTTT. Translation gives CASSLGTGDSGNTIYF. The chain recombines TRBV5-1 with TRBJ1-3; TRBD1 matches at 9 bases. V was clipped by 0 bases and J by 0 bases; unmatched bases: 1. Germline CDR1 and CDR2: SGHRS and YFSETQ. The CDR3 runs 16 residues.

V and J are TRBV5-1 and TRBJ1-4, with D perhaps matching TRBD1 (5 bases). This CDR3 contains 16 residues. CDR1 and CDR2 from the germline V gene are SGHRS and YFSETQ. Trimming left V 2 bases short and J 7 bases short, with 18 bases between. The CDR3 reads CASSFDSNQLIEKLFF. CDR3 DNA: TGCGCCAGCAGCTTTGACAGTAATCAACTAATTGAAAAACTGTTTTTT.

The CDR3 is CASSRIQGNTDTQYF. CDR3 DNA sequence: TGCGCCAGCAGCCGAATTCAGGGAAACACAGATACGCAGTATTTT. The rearrangement uses TRBV4-1 and TRBJ2-3; D may be TRBD1 (5 bases). The V gene's germline CDR1 is MGHRA and CDR2 YSYEKL. Trimming shortened V by 4 bases and J by 2 bases, and 13 bases separated the two germline ends. CDR3 length equals 15 residues.

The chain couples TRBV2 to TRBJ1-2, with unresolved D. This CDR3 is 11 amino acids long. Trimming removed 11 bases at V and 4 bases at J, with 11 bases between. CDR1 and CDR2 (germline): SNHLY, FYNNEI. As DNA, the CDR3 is TGTGCCTCGAAGGGTACCTATGGCTACACCTTC. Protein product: CASKGTYGYTF. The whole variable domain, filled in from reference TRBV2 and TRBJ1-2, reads EPEVTQTPSHQVTQMGQEVILRCVPISNHLYFYWYRQILGQKVEFLVSFYNNEISEKSEIFDDQFSVERPDGSNFTLKIRSTKLEDSAMYFCASKGTYGYTFGSGTRLTVV.

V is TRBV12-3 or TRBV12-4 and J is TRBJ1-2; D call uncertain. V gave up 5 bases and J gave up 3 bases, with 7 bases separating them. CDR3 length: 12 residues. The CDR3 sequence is CASSPDYYGYTF. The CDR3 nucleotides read TGTGCCAGCAGTCCCGACTACTATGGCTACACCTTC.

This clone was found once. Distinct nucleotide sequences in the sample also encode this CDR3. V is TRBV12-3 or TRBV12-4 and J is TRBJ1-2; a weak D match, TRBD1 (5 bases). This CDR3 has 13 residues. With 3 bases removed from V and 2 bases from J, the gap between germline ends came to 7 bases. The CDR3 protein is CASSLGGNYGYTF. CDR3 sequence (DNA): TGTGCCAGCAGTTTGGGGGGGAACTATGGCTACACCTTC.

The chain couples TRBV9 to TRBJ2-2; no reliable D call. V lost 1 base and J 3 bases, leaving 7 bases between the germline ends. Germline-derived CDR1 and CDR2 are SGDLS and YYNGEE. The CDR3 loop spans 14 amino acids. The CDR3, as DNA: TGTGCCAGCAGCGTAACCGGATACACCGGGGAGCTGTTTTTT. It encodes CASSVTGYTGELFF.

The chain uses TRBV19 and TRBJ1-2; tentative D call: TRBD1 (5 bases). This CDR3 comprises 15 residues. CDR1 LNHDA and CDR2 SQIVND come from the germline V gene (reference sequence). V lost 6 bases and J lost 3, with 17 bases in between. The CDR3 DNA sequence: TGTGCCAGTAGAATTCGTCAACAGGCGTACTATGGCTACACCTTC. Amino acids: CASRIRQQAYYGYTF.

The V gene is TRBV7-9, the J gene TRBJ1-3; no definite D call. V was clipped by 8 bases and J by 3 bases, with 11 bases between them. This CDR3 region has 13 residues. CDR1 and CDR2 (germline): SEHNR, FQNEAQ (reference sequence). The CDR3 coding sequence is TGTGCCAGCGGGATAACTGGTGGAAACACCATATATTTT. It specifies CASGITGGNTIYF.